A selection of T cell receptor beta chains follows, all from one sample in a study of persistence of HIV-infected CD4 T cells. These receptors' antigens are unknown. The assay was immunoSEQ multiplex PCR, and TCRdb's table has in-frame clones only and misses some. The table includes 38,000 or so clones, 70% to 90% detected once. Sequencing used cultured CD4+ T cells from PBMCs, obtained from a patient who received antiretroviral therapy. All receptors derive from an adult with HIV. The donor label of this sample is uncertain. CDR3s include the opening cysteine and the closing phenylalanine or tryptophan. The order of the fields is D gene, V gene, J gene, CDR3 length, clone size, CDR3 protein, CDR3 DNA. The D gene is left open where the match is weak. Size is stated for part of the rows, as once, few or many counts, or as a class when the clone is expanded.

d_call: NA
v_call: TRBV27
j_call: TRBJ2-7
cdr3_length: 13
clone_size: NA
cdr3_aa: CAKHRAFLYEQYF
cdr3_nt: TGTGCCAAGCACAGGGCCTTCCTCTACGAGCAGTACTTC

d_call: NA
v_call: TRBV5-4
j_call: TRBJ2-2
cdr3_length: 13
clone_size: NA
cdr3_aa: CASSLDGTGELFF
cdr3_nt: TGTGCCAGCAGCTTGGACGGGACCGGGGAGCTGTTTTTT

d_call: NA
v_call: TRBV6-5
j_call: TRBJ2-4
cdr3_length: 15
clone_size: NA
cdr3_aa: CASSYSGAGKNIQYF
cdr3_nt: TGTGCCAGCAGTTACTCGGGGGCGGGGAAAAACATTCAGTACTTC

d_call: TRBD1
v_call: TRBV5-1
j_call: TRBJ1-1
cdr3_length: 16
clone_size: NA
cdr3_aa: CASSSKDRGMNTEAFF
cdr3_nt: TGCGCCAGCAGCTCCAAGGACAGGGGAATGAACACTGAAGCTTTCTTT

d_call: TRBD2
v_call: TRBV2
j_call: TRBJ2-1
cdr3_length: 15
clone_size: NA
cdr3_aa: CASSVRTSGPNEQFF
cdr3_nt: TGTGCCAGCAGTGTTCGGACTAGCGGACCCAATGAGCAGTTCTTC

d_call: NA
v_call: TRBV15
j_call: TRBJ1-6
cdr3_length: 14
clone_size: NA
cdr3_aa: CATSPGGGNSPLHF
cdr3_nt: TGTGCCACCAGCCCCGGGGGCGGGAATTCACCCCTCCACTTT

d_call: NA
v_call: TRBV28
j_call: TRBJ2-7
cdr3_length: 16
clone_size: NA
cdr3_aa: CASSFWTPRSSYEQYF
cdr3_nt: TGTGCCAGCAGTTTCTGGACACCAAGGAGCTCCTACGAGCAGTACTTC

d_call: NA
v_call: TRBV25-1
j_call: TRBJ2-3
cdr3_length: 17
clone_size: NA
cdr3_aa: CASSAWGKDLNTDTQYF
cdr3_nt: TGTGCCAGCAGTGCGTGGGGGAAAGACCTCAACACAGATACGCAGTATTTT

d_call: NA
v_call: TRBV7-9
j_call: TRBJ1-6
cdr3_length: 13
clone_size: NA
cdr3_aa: CASSPSGNSPLHF
cdr3_nt: TGTGCCAGCAGCCCATCCGGGAATTCACCCCTCCACTTT

d_call: NA
v_call: TRBV28
j_call: TRBJ2-3
cdr3_length: 15
clone_size: NA
cdr3_aa: CASSLFGGLGDTQYF
cdr3_nt: TGTGCCAGCAGTTTATTCGGAGGCCTTGGAGATACGCAGTATTTT

d_call: NA
v_call: TRBV2
j_call: TRBJ1-6
cdr3_length: 14
clone_size: NA
cdr3_aa: CASSEARMDSPLHF
cdr3_nt: TGTGCCAGCAGTGAAGCGCGGATGGATTCACCCCTCCACTTT

d_call: NA
v_call: TRBV21-1
j_call: TRBJ2-7
cdr3_length: 17
clone_size: NA
cdr3_aa: CASSKWSSGEVSYEQYF
cdr3_nt: TGTGCCAGCAGCAAATGGTCTAGCGGGGAGGTCTCCTACGAGCAGTACTTC

d_call: NA
v_call: TRBV4-1
j_call: TRBJ1-6
cdr3_length: 13
clone_size: NA
cdr3_aa: CASKPLGGQPLHF
cdr3_nt: TGCGCCAGCAAGCCCCTAGGTGGGCAACCCCTCCACTTT

d_call: NA
v_call: TRBV3-1/TRBV3-2
j_call: TRBJ1-1
cdr3_length: 14
clone_size: few
cdr3_aa: CASSQETENTEAFF
cdr3_nt: TGTGCCAGCAGCCAAGAGACAGAGAACACTGAAGCTTTCTTT

d_call: TRBD1
v_call: TRBV7-2
j_call: TRBJ1-6
cdr3_length: 16
clone_size: NA
cdr3_aa: CASSLEGTGGNSPLHF
cdr3_nt: TGTGCCAGCAGCTTAGAGGGGACAGGTGGTAATTCACCCCTCCACTTT

d_call: TRBD1
v_call: TRBV6-5
j_call: TRBJ2-2
cdr3_length: 15
clone_size: NA
cdr3_aa: CASSYLQGANGELFF
cdr3_nt: TGTGCCAGCAGTTACTTACAGGGGGCAAACGGGGAGCTGTTTTTT